What follows are 18 T cell receptor beta chains derived from one specimen sequenced in a study of regulatory T cells in long-lasting Graves disease (dated by TCRdb to the early 2020s). The sample's time point label is to be understood as: persistent/refractory GD, antithyroid drugs over 5 years with positive TRAb. RNA was extracted from PBMCs in TRIzol for both TCR sequencing and RNA sequencing. The method behind the library was multiplex PCR. TCRdb records Illumina HiSeq 4000 as the sequencer. To build TCR beta libraries, CDR3 regions were amplified by Arm-PCR using iRepertoire HTBI primers. TCRdb's own reprocessing of the public reads used fastp at Q25 and MiXCR and kept productive beta chains. Here each entry gathers all rows of one CDR3 protein and keeps the most common genes and DNA. Counted in this sample were more than 350,000 distinct CDR3 sequences; roughly 23% of them appeared once. Over 11% of the sample is taken by the ten largest.

Sequenced here: peripheral blood mononuclear cells (PBMCs), sampled when the disease was refractory, from a patient treated with antithyroid drugs. The receptors derive from a female donor with Graves disease.

Only a few counts were recorded for this clonotype. A read error may explain this, as a much larger clone is one base away. This rearrangement joins TRBV28 to TRBJ2-5, with no clear D. The CDR3 spans 12 residues. CDR1 is MDHEN and CDR2 is SYDVKM in the germline V gene. This chain's CDR3 is CVSSLSVETQYF. The CDR3 DNA follows: TGTGTCAGCAGTTTGTCGGTGGAGACCCAGTACTTC.

This clonotype was counted ten times or more. The chain uses TRBV28 and TRBJ2-5; unclear D gene. V gave up 7 bases and J gave up 1 base, with 7 bases separating them. This CDR3 contains 12 residues. Germline-derived CDR1 and CDR2 are MDHEN and SYDVKM. The CDR3 nucleotides read TGTGCCAGCACCGACTTCCAAGAGACCCAGTACTTC. It is translated as CASTDFQETQYF. Complete variable domain (other parts from reference TRBV28 and TRBJ2-5): DVKVTQSSRYLVKRTGEKVFLECVQDMDHENMFWYRQDPGLGLRLIYFSYDVKMKEKGDIPEGYSVSREKKERFSLILESASTNQTSMYLCASTDFQETQYFGPGTRLLVL.

In this sample, this clonotype turned up many times. The genes are TRBV27 and TRBJ1-2, with 8 bases aligning to TRBD1. J was trimmed by 7 bases and V by 6 bases; bases with no gene match: 10. Germline loops: CDR1 MNHEY, CDR2 SMNVEV (reference sequence). The CDR3 runs to 14 residues. CDR3 sequence reads: CASRPGGSGSGYTF. Here the CDR3 DNA reads TGTGCCAGCAGACCAGGGGGCAGCGGCAGTGGCTACACCTTC.

The chain joins TRBV7-3 to TRBJ1-1, with D uncertain. CDR1 is SGHTA and CDR2 is FQGTGA in the germline V gene. The CDR3 is 14 amino acids. V dropped 2 bases and J dropped 7 bases, with 14 bases sitting between them. CDR3: CASSLLGSGSEAFF. The CDR3 DNA is TGTGCCAGCAGCTTATTGGGGTCGGGGAGTGAAGCTTTCTTT.

This clonotype was seen at least ten times. The J gene is TRBJ2-5, the V gene TRBV28, with D perhaps TRBD1 or TRBD2 (6 bases each). The V gene's germline CDR1 is MDHEN and CDR2 SYDVKM. The CDR3 covers 14 residues. Trimming took off 9 bases at V and 5 bases at J, with 19 bases between the two ends. The CDR3 region has the DNA TGTGCCAGGCGGGACAAGCCCGGCGGGGAGACCCAGTACTTC. Translating it yields CARRDKPGGETQYF.

At least ten counts were recorded for this clonotype. V and J are TRBV28 and TRBJ1-2, with 7 positions matching TRBD1. CDR1 and CDR2 (germline): MDHEN, SYDVKM. V lost 5 bases, J lost 4 bases, and 10 bases stayed unmatched. The CDR3 is 15 residues long. The CDR3 DNA is TGTGCCAGCAGTCTACAGGGGATGTACTTCTATGGCTACACCTTC. Residues: CASSLQGMYFYGYTF.

The chain recombines TRBV6-1 with TRBJ1-5, with a tentative D call TRBD1 (5 bases). CDR3 length equals 14 residues. V dropped 2 bases and J dropped 11 bases, with 16 bases sitting between them. CDR1 and CDR2 from the germline V gene are MNHNS and SASEGT. CDR3 bases: TGTGCCAGCAGTGAACCGGCATCCACGGGGGCCCAGCATTTT. Its translation is CASSEPASTGAQHF.

As regards this clonotype: Being one base from a much bigger clone, this may be a read error. J is TRBJ1-2 and V is TRBV6-1; possibly TRBD1 for D (5 bases). The V gene's germline CDR1 is MNHNS and CDR2 SASEGT. Trimming cost V 10 bases and J 4 bases, with 13 bases left between them. This CDR3 is built from 12 residues. The CDR3 nucleotides read TGTGCCACCAAACCGGGGGTCTATGGCTACACCTTC. Translated: CATKPGVYGYTF.

This clonotype was found many times. The CDR3 bases are TGTGCCAGCAACATTAGCGGGAGGTCCTTTGTCGCCAACGTCCTGACTTTC. Residues: CASNISGRSFVANVLTF. The chain is built from TRBV28 and TRBJ2-6, with 10 bases that match TRBD2. Trimming at V came to 7 bases and at J to 7 bases, leaving 13 bases not matched to a gene. Germline V gene lookup returns CDR1 MDHEN and CDR2 SYDVKM. The CDR3 is 17 residues long. Based on the CDR3 plus reference TRBV28 and TRBJ2-6, the full variable domain is DVKVTQSSRYLVKRTGEKVFLECVQDMDHENMFWYRQDPGLGLRLIYFSYDVKMKEKGDIPEGYSVSREKKERFSLILESASTNQTSMYLCASNISGRSFVANVLTFGAGSRLTVL.

Only a few counts were recorded for this clonotype. This sequence joins TRBV19 and TRBJ1-2; D remains unclear. The CDR3 is 16 residues long. Germline loops: CDR1 LNHDA, CDR2 SQIVND (reference sequence). V lost 4 bases and J lost 6, with 21 bases in between. The chain's CDR3 is CASSTVWVGKSDGYTF. The CDR3, as DNA: TGTGCCAGTAGTACGGTCTGGGTCGGCAAATCGGATGGCTACACCTTC.

V gene TRBV12-3 or TRBV12-4 combines with J gene TRBJ2-2; D is unresolved. The CDR3 runs 15 residues. V was trimmed by 6 bases and J by 2 bases, leaving 13 bases between them. CDR3 protein: CASSAWTVNTGELFF. For the CDR3, the DNA is TGTGCCAGCAGCGCCTGGACCGTCAACACCGGGGAGCTGTTTTTT.

This chain connects TRBV7-9 to TRBJ2-7, with 8 bases that match TRBD2. This CDR3 comprises 14 residues. The V and J ends lost 5 bases and 3 bases, in that order; junction bases with no gene match: 6. The germline gives CDR1 SEHNR, CDR2 FQNEAQ (reference sequence). CDR3 residues: CASSPGTSIYEQYF. The CDR3 DNA reads as TGTGCCAGCAGCCCTGGGACTAGTATCTACGAGCAGTACTTC. The variable domain in full, completed from reference TRBV7-9 and TRBJ2-7, reads DTGVSQNPRHKITKRGQNVTFRCDPISEHNRLYWYRQTLGQGPEFLTYFQNEAQLEKSRLLSDRFSAERPKGSFSTLEIQRTEQGDSAMYLCASSPGTSIYEQYFGPGTRLTVT.

In this sample, this clonotype turned up many times. This sequence joins TRBV7-9 and TRBJ1-1, with 9 bases aligning to TRBD1. This CDR3 is built from 14 residues. Germline V gives CDR1 SEHNR, CDR2 FQNEAQ (reference sequence). V gave up 4 bases and J gave up 1 base; unmatched junction bases: 1. The CDR3 nucleotides are TGTGCCAGCAGCTCACAGGGGGCGAACACTGAAGCTTTCTTT. Amino acid sequence: CASSSQGANTEAFF.

The J gene is TRBJ2-5, the V gene TRBV9; D gene uncertain. The V end was cut by 0 bases, the J end by 0 bases, with 9 bases between. CDR1 is SGDLS, CDR2 YYNGEE, per germline. The CDR3 has 15 amino acids. CDR3 DNA: TGTGCCAGCAGCGTAGCTGGCGGCTACCAAGAGACCCAGTACTTC. This codes for CASSVAGGYQETQYF.

The chain links TRBV6-1 to TRBJ1-4; no clear D. The ends were cut back, 8 bases at V and 3 bases at J, with 10 bases in the middle. The CDR3 runs 13 residues. CDR1 is MNHNS, CDR2 SASEGT, per germline. The CDR3: CASSSMANEKLFF. DNA of the CDR3: TGTGCCAGCTCTTCGATGGCTAATGAAAAACTGTTTTTT.

This chain joins TRBV4-1 and TRBJ2-7, with D possibly matching TRBD2 (6 bases). The CDR3 has 17 amino acids. CDR1 is MGHRA, CDR2 YSYEKL, per germline. V lost 4 bases, J lost 0 bases, and 19 bases lay in between. CDR3 sequence reads: CASSRPGVALSSYEQYF. The CDR3 region has the DNA TGCGCCAGCAGCCGACCGGGAGTAGCGCTGAGCTCCTACGAGCAGTACTTC.

This clonotype was found many times. The chain couples TRBV6-1 to TRBJ2-7; D ambiguous. The CDR3 is made up of 15 amino acids. Germline lookup yields CDR1 MNHNS and CDR2 SASEGT. Trimming removed 0 bases at V and 6 bases at J, with 15 bases between. CDR3 in amino acids: CASSEAPASTGEQYF. Here the CDR3 DNA reads TGTGCCAGCAGTGAAGCGCCTGCCTCGACGGGCGAGCAGTACTTC.

This chain joins TRBV5-1 and TRBJ2-6, with TRBD2 identical over 7 bases. With 3 bases clipped from V and 1 base from J, the junction kept 4 bases outside the gene matches. CDR1 SGHRS and CDR2 YFSETQ come from the germline V gene. There are 16 residues in the CDR3. CDR3 sequence reads: CASSWTRTSGANVLTF. CDR3 nucleotides: TGCGCCAGCAGCTGGACTAGGACTTCTGGGGCCAACGTCCTGACTTTC. Filled out from reference TRBV5-1 and TRBJ2-6, the complete variable domain reads KAGVTQTPRYLIKTRGQQVTLSCSPISGHRSVSWYQQTPGQGLQFLFEYFSETQRNKGNFPGRFSGRQFSNSRSEMNVSTLELGDSALYLCASSWTRTSGANVLTFGAGSRLTVL.